The clone carrying this T cell receptor (beta chain) showed up just once. Profiling relied on immunoSEQ multiplex PCR, and the TCRdb table lists in-frame clones only, not all of them. The data hold 48,000 or so clones, with over 85% observed a single time. The data stem from a study of T cell changes during pregnancy in multiple sclerosis. V was cut by 8 bases and J by 6 bases, with 10 bases left in between. The CDR3 is made up of 11 amino acids. Germline values: CDR1 MNHEY, CDR2 SVGAGI. The TCR sequence derives from a female donor with multiple sclerosis, enrolled in a pregnancy study. Sequencing used CD4+ T cells from peripheral blood mononuclear cells, obtained in the first trimester of pregnancy. This chain connects TRBV6-5 to TRBJ1-1; D may be TRBD1 (5 bases). As DNA, the CDR3 is TGTGCCAGCGGCACAGGCGCTGAAGCTTTCTTT. It translates to CASGTGAEAFF.